This TCR beta chain appears in the sequencing data of a study of OX40 agonist ivuxolimab in advanced cancers. Whole-study context: Patients undergoing dose escalation presented with hepatocellular carcinoma, melanoma, renal cell or head and neck cancer.

Clones were read by immunoSEQ multiplex PCR, and TCRdb kept only the in-frame ones, dropping some. The profile shows about 29,000 clones, around 90% of them singletons. Enrollment shut out patients with autoimmune disease history or systemic immunosuppression. With 1 base removed from V and 13 bases from J, the gap between germline ends came to 10 bases. The CDR3 covers 11 residues. Per the germline V gene, CDR1 is SEHNR and CDR2 is FQNEAQ (reference sequence). This chain joins TRBV7-9 and TRBJ1-2; no definite D call. The receptor was derived from an adult with an advanced solid tumor such as melanoma, head and neck, liver or kidney cancer. The sample here was CD4+ or CD8+ T cells sorted from blood, taken in a trial of the OX40 agonist ivuxolimab. CDR3 sequence (DNA): TGTGCCAGCAGCTTAGTGCCCGATGCCACCTTC. The encoded protein is CASSLVPDATF.